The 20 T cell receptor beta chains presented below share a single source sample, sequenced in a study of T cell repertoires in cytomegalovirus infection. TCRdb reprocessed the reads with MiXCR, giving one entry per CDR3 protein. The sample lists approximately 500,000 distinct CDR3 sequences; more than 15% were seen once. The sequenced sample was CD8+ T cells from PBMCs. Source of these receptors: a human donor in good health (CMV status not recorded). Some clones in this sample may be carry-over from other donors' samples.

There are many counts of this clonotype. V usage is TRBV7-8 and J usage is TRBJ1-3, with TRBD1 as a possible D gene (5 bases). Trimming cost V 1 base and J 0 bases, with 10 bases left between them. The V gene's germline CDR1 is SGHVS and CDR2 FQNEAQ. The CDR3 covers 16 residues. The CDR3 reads CASSLGRVYSGNTIYF. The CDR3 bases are TGTGCCAGCAGCTTAGGCAGGGTCTACTCTGGAAACACCATATATTTT.

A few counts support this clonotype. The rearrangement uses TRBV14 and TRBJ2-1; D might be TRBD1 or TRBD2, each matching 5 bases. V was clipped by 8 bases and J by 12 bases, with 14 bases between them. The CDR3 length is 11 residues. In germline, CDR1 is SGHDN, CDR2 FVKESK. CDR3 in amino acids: CASRGPLGQFF. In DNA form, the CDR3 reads TGTGCCAGCCGGGGACCGTTAGGGCAGTTCTTC.

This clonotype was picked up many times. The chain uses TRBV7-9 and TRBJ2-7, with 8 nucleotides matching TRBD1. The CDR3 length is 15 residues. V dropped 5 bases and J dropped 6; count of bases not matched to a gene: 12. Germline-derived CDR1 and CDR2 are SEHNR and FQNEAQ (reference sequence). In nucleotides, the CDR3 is TGTGCCAGCAGCCCCCGCGGACAGGGAATGCGCGAGCAGTACTTC. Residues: CASSPRGQGMREQYF.

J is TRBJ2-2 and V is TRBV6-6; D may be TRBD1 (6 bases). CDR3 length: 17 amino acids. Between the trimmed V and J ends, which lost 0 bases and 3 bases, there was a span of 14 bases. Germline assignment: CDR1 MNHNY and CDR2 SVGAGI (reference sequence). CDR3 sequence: CASSYSPPGAYTGELFF. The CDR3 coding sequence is TGTGCCAGCAGTTACTCTCCCCCAGGGGCTTACACCGGGGAGCTGTTTTTT.

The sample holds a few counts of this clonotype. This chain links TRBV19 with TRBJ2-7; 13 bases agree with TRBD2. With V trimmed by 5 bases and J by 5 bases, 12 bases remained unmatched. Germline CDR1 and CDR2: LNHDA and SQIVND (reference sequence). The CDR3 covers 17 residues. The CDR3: CASSPWGLAGRDHEQYF. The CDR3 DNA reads TGTGCCAGTAGTCCCTGGGGACTAGCGGGGAGAGATCACGAGCAGTACTTC.

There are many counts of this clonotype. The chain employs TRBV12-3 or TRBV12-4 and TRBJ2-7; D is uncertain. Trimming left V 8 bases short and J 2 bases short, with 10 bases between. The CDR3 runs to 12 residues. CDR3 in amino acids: CASGLGAYEQYF. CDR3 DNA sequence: TGTGCCAGCGGTCTCGGCGCCTACGAGCAGTACTTC.

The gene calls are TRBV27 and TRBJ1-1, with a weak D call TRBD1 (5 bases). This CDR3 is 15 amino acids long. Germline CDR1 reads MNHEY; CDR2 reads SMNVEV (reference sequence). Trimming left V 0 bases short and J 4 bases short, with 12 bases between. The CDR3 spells CASSLSRGSGTEAFF. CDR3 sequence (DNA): TGTGCCAGCAGTTTATCGAGGGGTTCGGGCACTGAAGCTTTCTTT.

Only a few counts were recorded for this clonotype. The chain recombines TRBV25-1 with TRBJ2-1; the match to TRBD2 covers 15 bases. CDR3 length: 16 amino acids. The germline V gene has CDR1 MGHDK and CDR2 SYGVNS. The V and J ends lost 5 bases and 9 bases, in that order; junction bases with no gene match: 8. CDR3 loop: CASSRRTSGREGEQFF. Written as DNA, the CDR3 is TGTGCCAGCAGTCGACGGACTAGCGGGAGGGAGGGTGAGCAGTTCTTC. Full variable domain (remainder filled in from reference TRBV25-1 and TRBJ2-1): EADIYQTPRYLVIGTGKKITLECSQTMGHDKMYWYQQDPGMELHLIHYSYGVNSTEKGDLSSESTVSRIRTEHFPLTLESARPSHTSQYLCASSRRTSGREGEQFFGPGTRLTVL.

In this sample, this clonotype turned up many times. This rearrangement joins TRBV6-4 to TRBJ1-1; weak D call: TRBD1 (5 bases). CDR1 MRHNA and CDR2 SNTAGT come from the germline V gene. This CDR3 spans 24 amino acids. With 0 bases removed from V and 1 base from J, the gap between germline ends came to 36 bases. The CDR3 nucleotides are TGTGCCAGCAGTGACTCGATAACCCCGAAGCTCCTTGCCGGGGGAAGGATGGGGAACACTGAAGCTTTCTTT. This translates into CASSDSITPKLLAGGRMGNTEAFF.

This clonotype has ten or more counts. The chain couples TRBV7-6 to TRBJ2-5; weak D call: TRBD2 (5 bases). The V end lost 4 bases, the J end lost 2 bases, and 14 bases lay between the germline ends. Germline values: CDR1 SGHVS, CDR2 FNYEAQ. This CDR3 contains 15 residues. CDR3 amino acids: CASSSGGYTQETQYF. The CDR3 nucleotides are TGTGCCAGCAGCTCCGGAGGCTACACTCAAGAGACCCAGTACTTC.

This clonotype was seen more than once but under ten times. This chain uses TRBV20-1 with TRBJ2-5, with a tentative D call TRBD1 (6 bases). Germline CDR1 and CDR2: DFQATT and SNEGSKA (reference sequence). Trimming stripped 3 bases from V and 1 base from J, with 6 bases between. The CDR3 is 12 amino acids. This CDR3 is CSARDSQETQYF. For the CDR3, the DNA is TGCAGTGCTAGGGACAGCCAAGAGACCCAGTACTTC.

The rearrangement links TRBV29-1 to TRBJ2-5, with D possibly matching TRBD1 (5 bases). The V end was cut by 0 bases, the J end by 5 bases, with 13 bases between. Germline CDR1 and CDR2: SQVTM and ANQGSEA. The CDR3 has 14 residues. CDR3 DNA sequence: TGCAGCGTTGAAGAGGCAGGGCCCGGGGAGACCCAGTACTTC. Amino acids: CSVEEAGPGETQYF.

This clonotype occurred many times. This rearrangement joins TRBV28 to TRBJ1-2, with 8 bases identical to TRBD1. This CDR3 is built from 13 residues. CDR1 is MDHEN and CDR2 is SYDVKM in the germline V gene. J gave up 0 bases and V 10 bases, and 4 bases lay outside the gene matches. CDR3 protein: CATTGASNYGYTF. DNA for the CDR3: TGTGCCACGACAGGGGCCTCTAACTATGGCTACACCTTC.

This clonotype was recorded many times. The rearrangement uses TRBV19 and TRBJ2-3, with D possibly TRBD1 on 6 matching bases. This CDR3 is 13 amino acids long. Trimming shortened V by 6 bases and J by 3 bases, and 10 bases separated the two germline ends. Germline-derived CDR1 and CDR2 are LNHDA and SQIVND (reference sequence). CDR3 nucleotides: TGTGCCAGTAGCCAGGGGAAAACAGATACGCAGTATTTT. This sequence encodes CASSQGKTDTQYF.

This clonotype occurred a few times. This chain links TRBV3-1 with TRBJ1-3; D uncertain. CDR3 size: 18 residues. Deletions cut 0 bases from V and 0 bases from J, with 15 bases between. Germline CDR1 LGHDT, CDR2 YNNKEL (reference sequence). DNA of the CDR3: TGTGCCAGCAGCCAAGAGCACGGAGGAGGCTTCTCTGGAAACACCATATATTTT. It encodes CASSQEHGGGFSGNTIYF.

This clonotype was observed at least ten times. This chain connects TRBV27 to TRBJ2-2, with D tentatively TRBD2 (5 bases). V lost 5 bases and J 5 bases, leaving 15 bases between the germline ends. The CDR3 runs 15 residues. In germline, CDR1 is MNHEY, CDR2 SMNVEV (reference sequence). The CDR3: CASSPRRGVTGELFF. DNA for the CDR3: TGTGCCAGCAGTCCCCGCCGGGGAGTGACCGGGGAGCTGTTTTTT.

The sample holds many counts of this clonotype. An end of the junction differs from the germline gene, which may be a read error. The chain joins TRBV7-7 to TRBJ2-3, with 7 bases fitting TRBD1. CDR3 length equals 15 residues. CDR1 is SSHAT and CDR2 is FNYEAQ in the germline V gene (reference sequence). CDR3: CASSPGQSHTDTQYF. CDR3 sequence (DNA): TGTGCTAGCAGCCCGGGACAGAGTCACACAGATACGCAGTATTTT.

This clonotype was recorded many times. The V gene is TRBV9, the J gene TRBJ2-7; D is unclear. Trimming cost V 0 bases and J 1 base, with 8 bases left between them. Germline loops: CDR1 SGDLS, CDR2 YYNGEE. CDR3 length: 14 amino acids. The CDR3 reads CASSVGADSYEQYF. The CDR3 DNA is TGTGCCAGCAGCGTAGGGGCAGATTCCTACGAGCAGTACTTC.

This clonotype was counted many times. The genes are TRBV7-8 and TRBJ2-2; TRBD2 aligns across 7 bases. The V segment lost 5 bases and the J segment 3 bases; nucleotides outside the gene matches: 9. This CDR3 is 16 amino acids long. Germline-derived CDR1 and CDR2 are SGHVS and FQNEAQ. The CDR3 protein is CASSPGRAFYTGELFF. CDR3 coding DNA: TGTGCCAGCAGCCCGGGGAGGGCATTTTACACCGGGGAGCTGTTTTTT. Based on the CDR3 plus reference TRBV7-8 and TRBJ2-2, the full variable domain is GAGVSQSPRYKVAKRGQDVALRCDPISGHVSLFWYQQALGQGPEFLTYFQNEAQLDKSGLPSDRFFAERPEGSVSTLKIQRTQQEDSAVYLCASSPGRAFYTGELFFGEGSRLTVL.

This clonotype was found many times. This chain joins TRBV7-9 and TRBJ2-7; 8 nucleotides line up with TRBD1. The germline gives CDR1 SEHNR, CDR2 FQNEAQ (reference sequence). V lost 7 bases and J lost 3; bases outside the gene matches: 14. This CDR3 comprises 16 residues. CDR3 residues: CASTTIIPGQDYEQYF. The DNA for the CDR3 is TGTGCCAGCACAACTATTATCCCGGGACAGGACTACGAGCAGTACTTC.